The rows below give T cell receptor beta chains drawn from one sample of a study of T cells after yellow fever vaccination. TCRdb passed the 5' RACE reads through MiXCR, listing each CDR3 protein once. The repertoire consists of around 140,000 distinct CDR3 sequences, with about 6.2% occurring once and the leading ten covering more than 0.6%. Sequencing used CD4+ T cells sorted from PBMCs, obtained 10 days after the yellow fever booster vaccination. These receptors were collected from a man between 25 and 39 years old who received the YFV17D yellow fever vaccine. CDR3s include the opening cysteine and the closing phenylalanine or tryptophan. Each record gives: J gene, D gene, V gene, clone size, CDR3 length, CDR3 protein, CDR3 DNA. The D gene is left open where the match is weak. The size field is filled for only some rows; it gives once, few, many or a size class.

>TRBJ2-3|TRBD2|TRBV5-1|many|15
CASSSSGSDTDTQYF
TGCGCCAGCAGCTCGAGCGGGAGCGACACAGATACGCAGTATTTT
>TRBJ2-6|.|TRBV11-2|many|16
CASSFIRGGGANVLTF
TGTGCCAGCAGCTTTATAAGGGGCGGTGGGGCCAACGTCCTGACTTTC
>TRBJ2-7|.|TRBV15|few|15
CATSRERGDYHEQYF
TGTGCCACCAGCAGGGAAAGGGGTGACTACCACGAGCAGTACTTC
>TRBJ1-1|.|TRBV10-3|few|13
CAITATENTEAFF
TGTGCCATCACCGCGACAGAGAACACTGAAGCTTTCTTT
>TRBJ2-1|TRBD1|TRBV20-1|many|15
CSASRIQGAYNEQFF
TGCAGTGCTTCCAGGATACAGGGGGCATACAATGAGCAGTTCTTC
>TRBJ2-6|.|TRBV18|many|19
CASSPSGMARSSGANVLTF
TGTGCCAGCTCACCTTCCGGGATGGCCCGATCGTCTGGGGCCAACGTCCTGACTTTC
>TRBJ2-1|TRBD2|TRBV5-1|many|16
CASSPPGLAGVDEQFF
TGCGCCAGCAGCCCCCCCGGACTAGCGGGAGTTGATGAGCAGTTCTTC
>TRBJ2-2|.|TRBV5-5|many|15
CASSPGPSNTGELFF
TGTGCCAGCAGCCCGGGACCCTCGAACACCGGGGAGCTGTTTTTT
>TRBJ2-7|.|TRBV20-1|many|12
CSAGTMEYEQYF
TGCAGTGCTGGTACAATGGAGTACGAGCAGTACTTC
>TRBJ2-1|TRBD2|TRBV20-1|many|14
CSAQGLAGSNEQFF
TGCAGTGCCCAGGGACTAGCGGGTTCCAATGAGCAGTTCTTC
>TRBJ2-1|TRBD2|TRBV7-9|many|16
CASSSKGLAGYNEQFF
TGTGCCAGCAGCTCAAAGGGACTAGCGGGCTACAATGAGCAGTTCTTC
>TRBJ2-5|TRBD1|TRBV12-5|many|14
CASGQGTVQETQYF
TGTGCTAGTGGTCAAGGGACAGTTCAAGAGACCCAGTACTTC
>TRBJ1-1|.|TRBV4-1|few|14
CASRPREWETEAFF
TGCGCCAGCAGGCCGCGGGAATGGGAGACTGAAGCTTTCTTT
>TRBJ2-1|TRBD1|TRBV9|many|17
CASSPRGWTGDENEQFF
TGTGCCAGCAGCCCTAGGGGGTGGACAGGGGATGAGAATGAGCAGTTCTTC
>TRBJ1-1|.|TRBV10-3|many|14
CAISVTGYEAEAFF
TGTGCCATCAGCGTTACAGGGTACGAAGCTGAAGCTTTCTTT
>TRBJ2-1|.|TRBV5-6|many|15
CASSLEPTHYNEQFF
TGTGCCAGCAGCTTGGAGCCGACCCACTACAATGAGCAGTTCTTC
>TRBJ1-6|.|TRBV20-1|few|19
CSARDRTRGAPVYNSPLHF
TGCAGTGCTAGAGACAGGACCCGTGGCGCCCCCGTTTATAATTCACCCCTCCACTTT
>TRBJ2-7|TRBD2|TRBV24-1|few|17
CATSDQTGTSSPYEQYF
TGTGCCACCAGTGATCAAACCGGGACTAGCTCCCCCTACGAGCAGTACTTC
>TRBJ2-6|TRBD1|TRBV19|few|15
CASTQQGGGANVLTF
TGTGCCAGTACTCAACAGGGGGGAGGGGCCAACGTCCTGACTTTC
>TRBJ2-1|TRBD2|TRBV5-4|.|15
CASSHQDGTSGRLFF
TGTGCCAGCAGCCATCAAGACGGGACTAGCGGGAGGCTGTTCTTC
>TRBJ2-6|.|TRBV20-1|many|17
CSGTERFLNSGANVLTF
TGCAGTGGTACCGAAAGATTCCTAAACTCTGGGGCCAACGTCCTGACTTTC
>TRBJ1-3|TRBD1|TRBV4-2|.|15
CASSQGDRDENTIYF
TGTGCCAGCAGCCAAGGAGACAGGGACGAAAACACCATATATTTT
>TRBJ2-2|TRBD1|TRBV7-8|few|15
CASSPRQGVTGELFF
TGTGCCAGCAGCCCTAGACAGGGCGTCACCGGGGAGCTGTTTTTT